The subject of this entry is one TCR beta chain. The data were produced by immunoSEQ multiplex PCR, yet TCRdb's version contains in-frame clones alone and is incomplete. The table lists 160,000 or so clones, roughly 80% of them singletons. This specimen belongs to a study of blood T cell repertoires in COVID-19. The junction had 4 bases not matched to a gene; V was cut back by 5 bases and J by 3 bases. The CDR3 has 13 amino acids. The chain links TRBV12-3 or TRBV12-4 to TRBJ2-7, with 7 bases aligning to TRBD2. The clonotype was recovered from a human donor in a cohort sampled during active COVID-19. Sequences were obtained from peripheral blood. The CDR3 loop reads CASSPGEGYEQYF. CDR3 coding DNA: TGTGCCAGCAGTCCTGGGGAGGGCTACGAGCAGTACTTC.